This T cell receptor (beta chain) was retrieved from a study of CD8+ T cells in alopecia areata. Study as a whole: A regimen of oral tofacitinib, 5 to 10 mg twice daily, was given to treated patients. Tofacitinib ran 6 to 18 months, followed by 6 months off drug.

Broader study findings: Clonality was higher in lesional than normal scalp, especially in alopecia totalis/universalis.

Turning to this clone: Antigen specificity is unknown.

It was cDNA, reverse transcribed from extracted RNA, that served as the sequencing template. Repertoires were generated with immunoSEQ multiplex PCR, while TCRdb's copy carries only in-frame clones and drops some. The table lists fewer than 250,000 clones, less than 65% of them singletons, with 1% in the top ten. Documented treatment: oral pan-JAK inhibitor, 5-10 mg twice daily. Sample: CD4+ T cells sorted from blood, taken at week 24, from a patient treated with tofacitinib. This receptor was taken from a human donor with alopecia areata.

Written as DNA, the CDR3 is TGCGCCAGCAGCTTGGAGACAGGGGTAAAGACCCAGTACTTC. Its protein is CASSLETGVKTQYF. The chain has TRBV5-1 and TRBJ2-5, with TRBD1 identical over 8 bases. The V gene end was trimmed by 0 bases and the J gene end by 6 bases; junction bases not matched to a gene: 4. This CDR3 has 14 amino acids. Per the germline V gene, CDR1 is SGHRS and CDR2 is YFSETQ.